This T cell receptor (beta chain) derives from a study of neoadjuvant anti-PD-1 for oral cavity cancer. The sample's time point: after neoadjuvant nivolumab, at surgical resection. Germline CDR1 SEHNR, CDR2 FQNEAQ (reference sequence). The CDR3 sequence is 14 residues long. V dropped 5 bases and J dropped 3; count of bases not matched to a gene: 5. Most PBMC samples had 480 ng input DNA in six replicates. The method was immunoSEQ multiplex PCR; TCRdb's version includes in-frame clones alone and lacks a portion of them. This table holds about 14,000 clones, around 79% found once. This chain links TRBV7-9 with TRBJ2-5; TRBD2 matches at 8 bases. Here the sequenced sample was PBMCs, taken after nivolumab (anti-PD-1) treatment. The TCR originated in a person aged 40 to 85 with oral cavity squamous cell carcinoma. The CDR3 loop reads CASSPRREEETQYF. CDR3 nucleotide sequence: TGTGCCAGCAGCCCCCGGCGGGAGGAAGAGACCCAGTACTTC.